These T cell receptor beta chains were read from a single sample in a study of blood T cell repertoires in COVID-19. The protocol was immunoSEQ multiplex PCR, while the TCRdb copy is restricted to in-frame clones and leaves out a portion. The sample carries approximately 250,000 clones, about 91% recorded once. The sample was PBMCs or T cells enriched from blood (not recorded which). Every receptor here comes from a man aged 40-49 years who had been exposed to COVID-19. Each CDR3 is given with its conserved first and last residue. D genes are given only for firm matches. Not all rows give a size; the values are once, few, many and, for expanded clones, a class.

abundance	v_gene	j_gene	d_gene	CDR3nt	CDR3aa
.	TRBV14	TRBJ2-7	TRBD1	TGTGCCAGCAGCCACTGGACAGGGGGCTACGAGCAGTACTTC	CASSHWTGGYEQYF
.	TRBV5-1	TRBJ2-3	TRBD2	TGCGCCAGCAGCTCCGGGACTAGCGGATTCACAGATACGCAGTATTTT	CASSSGTSGFTDTQYF
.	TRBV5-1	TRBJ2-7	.	TGCGCCAGCAGCTTGGTGGGTGTAGGAGTTGATTACGAGCAGTACTTC	CASSLVGVGVDYEQYF
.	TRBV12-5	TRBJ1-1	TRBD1	TGTGCTAGTGGTTATACCAAAGGGGGCATGAACACTGAAGCTTTCTTT	CASGYTKGGMNTEAFF
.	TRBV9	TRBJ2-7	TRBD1	TGTGCCAGCAGCCCCCGGACAGGGGGGGCCTACGAGCAGTACTTC	CASSPRTGGAYEQYF
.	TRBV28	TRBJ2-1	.	TGTGCCAGCAGTTTACAGGATGAGCAGTTCTTC	CASSLQDEQFF
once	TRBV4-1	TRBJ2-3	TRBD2	TGCGCCAGCAGCCAAGAAATTAGCGGGAGCGCAGATACGCAGTATTTT	CASSQEISGSADTQYF
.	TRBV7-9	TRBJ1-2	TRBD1	TGTGCCAGCAGGCCAGGGATCGGGACAGCTGGTGGCTACACCTTC	CASRPGIGTAGGYTF
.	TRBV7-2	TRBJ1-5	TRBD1	TGTGCCAGCAGCTTAGAACAGGGGGTAACGGAGCCCCAGCATTTT	CASSLEQGVTEPQHF
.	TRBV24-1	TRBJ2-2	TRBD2	TGTGCCACCAGTGACTCGATACTAGCGGGAGCCACCGGGGAGCTGTTTTTT	CATSDSILAGATGELFF
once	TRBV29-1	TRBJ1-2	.	TGCAGCGTTAATACCGCACCACAAAACTATGGCTACACCTTC	CSVNTAPQNYGYTF
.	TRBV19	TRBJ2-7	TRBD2	TGTGCCAGTAGTATAGGCGGGGGGGCAAGCTCCTACGAGCAGTACTTC	CASSIGGGASSYEQYF
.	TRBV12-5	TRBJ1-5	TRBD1	TGTGCTAGTGGTTTGGCCACAGGGGGACCTAATCAGCCCCAGCATTTT	CASGLATGGPNQPQHF
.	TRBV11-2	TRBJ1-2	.	TGTGCCAGCAGCTTTGGTGGCAGGCTTGGCTACACCTTC	CASSFGGRLGYTF
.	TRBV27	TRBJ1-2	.	TGTGCCAGCAGCAAGCAGGGCACCTATGGCTACACCTTC	CASSKQGTYGYTF
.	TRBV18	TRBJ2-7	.	TGTGCCAGCTCACCGTCTGATTGGACCGCCTCGGGGGAGCAGTACTTC	CASSPSDWTASGEQYF
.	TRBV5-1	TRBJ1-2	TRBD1	TGCGCCAGCAGATCCGTCCCGGGACAGGCTAACTATGGCTACACCTTC	CASRSVPGQANYGYTF
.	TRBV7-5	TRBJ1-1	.	TGTGTCAGAAGCTTAATGGGGGCTACGGAGACTGAAGCTTTCTTT	CVRSLMGATETEAFF
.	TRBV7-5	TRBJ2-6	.	TGTGTCAGAAGGCGGCAGAGGCTGACTGGGGCCAACGTCCTGACTTTC	CVRRRQRLTGANVLTF
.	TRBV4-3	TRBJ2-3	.	TGCGCCAGCAGCCAAGATCGCGGTAGCACAGATACGCAGTATTTT	CASSQDRGSTDTQYF
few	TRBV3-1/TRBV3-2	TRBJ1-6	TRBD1	TGTGCCAGCAGCGGTCGGACAGGGTTTACCTATAATTCACCCCTCCACTTT	CASSGRTGFTYNSPLHF
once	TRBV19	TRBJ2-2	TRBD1	TGTGCCAGTAGTATTTTGAAGGGGGCCGGCACCGGGGAGCTGTTTTTT	CASSILKGAGTGELFF
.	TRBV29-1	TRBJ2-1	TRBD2	TGCAGCGTGGCGACTAGCCCGGGTGAGCAGTTCTTC	CSVATSPGEQFF
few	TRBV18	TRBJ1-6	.	TGTGCCAGCTCACCACTATACGAGTCCGCGCCCCTCCACTTT	CASSPLYESAPLHF
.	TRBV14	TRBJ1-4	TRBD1	TGTGCCAGCAGCGACGGGACAGGGGTCGAAAAACTGTTTTTT	CASSDGTGVEKLFF
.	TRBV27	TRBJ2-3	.	TGTGCCAGCAGTTTGGCGGGGTTAAGGGATACGCAGTATTTT	CASSLAGLRDTQYF
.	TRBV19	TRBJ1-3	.	TGTGCCAGTAGTGTTATGGGGGGCTCTGGAAACACCATATATTTT	CASSVMGGSGNTIYF
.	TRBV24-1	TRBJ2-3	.	TGTGCCACCAGTGATTTGCGTCACGGGAACACAGATACGCAGTATTTT	CATSDLRHGNTDTQYF
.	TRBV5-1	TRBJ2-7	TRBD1	TGCGCCAGCAGCTTGTTACGGTGGGGGACAGGGGGCTCCGAGCAGTACTTC	CASSLLRWGTGGSEQYF
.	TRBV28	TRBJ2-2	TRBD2	TGTGCCAGCAGTCGACTAGCCCAGAGGATCGGGGAGCTGTTTTTT	CASSRLAQRIGELFF
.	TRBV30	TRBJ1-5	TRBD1	TGTGCCTGGGCGGGACAGGGCAATCAGCCCCAGCATTTT	CAWAGQGNQPQHF
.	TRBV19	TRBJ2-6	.	TGTGCCAGTAGTATTGGCGGAAGACGATCCTCTGGGGCCAACGTCCTGACTTTC	CASSIGGRRSSGANVLTF
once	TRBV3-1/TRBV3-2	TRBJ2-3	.	TGTGCCAGCAGCCAAGCCCAGCGGGATACGCAGTATTTT	CASSQAQRDTQYF
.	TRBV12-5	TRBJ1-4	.	TGTGCTAGTGGTTTTGGAGGTAATGAAAAACTGTTTTTT	CASGFGGNEKLFF
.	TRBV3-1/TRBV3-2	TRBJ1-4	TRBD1	TGTGCCAGCAGCCAATGGACAGGGACTAATGAAAAACTGTTTTTT	CASSQWTGTNEKLFF
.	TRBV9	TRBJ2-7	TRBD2	TGTGCCAGCAGCGTAGACGGGAGGGCCTCGTACGAGCAGTACTTC	CASSVDGRASYEQYF
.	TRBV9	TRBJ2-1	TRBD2	TGTGCCAGCAGCGTAGAGATAAGCGGGAGGATCCACAATGAGCAGTTCTTC	CASSVEISGRIHNEQFF
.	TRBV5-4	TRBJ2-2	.	TGTGCCAGCAGCCTGGAACAGGGAAACACCGGGGAGCTGTTTTTT	CASSLEQGNTGELFF
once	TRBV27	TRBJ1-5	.	TGTGCCAGCAGTTGGGGGGTCAGGCAGCCCCAGCATTTT	CASSWGVRQPQHF
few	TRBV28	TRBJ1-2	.	TGTGCCAGCAGTCCACAAGACTGGTTTGGCTACACCTTC	CASSPQDWFGYTF
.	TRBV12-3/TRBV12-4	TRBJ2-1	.	TGTGCCAGCAGTTTGGGCAGGAATGAGCAGTTCTTC	CASSLGRNEQFF
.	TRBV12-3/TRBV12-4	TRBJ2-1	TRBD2	TGTGCCAGCGGTCTAGCGGGAGGAAATGAGCAGTTCTTC	CASGLAGGNEQFF
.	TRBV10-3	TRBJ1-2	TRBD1	TGTGCCATCAGTGAGAGGGGGACAGGGGACTATGGCTACACCTTC	CAISERGTGDYGYTF
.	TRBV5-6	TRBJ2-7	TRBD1	TGTGCCAGCAGCCAAGGGACAGGGGTCGGTTACGAGCAGTACTTC	CASSQGTGVGYEQYF
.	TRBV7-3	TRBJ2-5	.	TGTGCCAGCAGCTTATTAAGGGGGACGCAAGAGACCCAGTACTTC	CASSLLRGTQETQYF
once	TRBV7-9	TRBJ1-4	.	TGTGCCAGCAGCCCCTCGGTGGTCGGACGGAGGAATGAAAAACTGTTTTTT	CASSPSVVGRRNEKLFF
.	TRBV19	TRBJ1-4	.	TGTGCCAGTAGTCCTCAGGGTATTGGTGAAAAACTGTTTTTT	CASSPQGIGEKLFF
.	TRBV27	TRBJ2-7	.	TGTGCCAGCAGTGTACCGGGAAAGACCTACGAGCAGTACTTC	CASSVPGKTYEQYF
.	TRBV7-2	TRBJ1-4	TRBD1	TGTGCCAGCAGCTTGTCCGGGACAGGAGGCGAAAAACTGTTTTTT	CASSLSGTGGEKLFF
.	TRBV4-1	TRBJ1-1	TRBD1	TGCGCCAGCAGCCAAGAACAGGGGTCGAACACTGAAGCTTTCTTT	CASSQEQGSNTEAFF
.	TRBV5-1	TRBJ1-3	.	TGCGCCAGCAGCTTGGCTGGGCCCACGGGAGCTGGAAACACCATATATTTT	CASSLAGPTGAGNTIYF
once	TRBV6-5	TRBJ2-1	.	TGTGCCAGCAGTTACTTCGCGACCGGCGGGGTCGATGAGCAGTTCTTC	CASSYFATGGVDEQFF
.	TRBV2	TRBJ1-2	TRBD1	TGTGCCAGCTCCGTTGGACAGGGGGTAGGGGGCTACACCTTC	CASSVGQGVGGYTF
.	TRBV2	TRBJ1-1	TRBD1	TGTGCCAGCAGCCAACAGGGGATGAACACTGAAGCTTTCTTT	CASSQQGMNTEAFF
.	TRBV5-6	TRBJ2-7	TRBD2	TGTGCCAGCAGCCCGGGGGGCTACGAGCAGTACTTC	CASSPGGYEQYF
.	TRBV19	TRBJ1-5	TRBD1	TGTGCCAGCACAAACAGGGGGGGGTTTAGCAATCAGCCCCAGCATTTT	CASTNRGGFSNQPQHF
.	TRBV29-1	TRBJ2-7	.	TGCAGCGTTCCCGATTGGGCGGGCGAGCAGTACTTC	CSVPDWAGEQYF
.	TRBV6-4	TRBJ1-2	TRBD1	TGTGCCAGCAGAAAGACAGGGGACTATGGCTACACCTTC	CASRKTGDYGYTF
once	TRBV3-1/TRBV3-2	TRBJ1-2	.	TGTGCCAGCAGCCAAGTTGGGCAGGGCTACACCTTC	CASSQVGQGYTF